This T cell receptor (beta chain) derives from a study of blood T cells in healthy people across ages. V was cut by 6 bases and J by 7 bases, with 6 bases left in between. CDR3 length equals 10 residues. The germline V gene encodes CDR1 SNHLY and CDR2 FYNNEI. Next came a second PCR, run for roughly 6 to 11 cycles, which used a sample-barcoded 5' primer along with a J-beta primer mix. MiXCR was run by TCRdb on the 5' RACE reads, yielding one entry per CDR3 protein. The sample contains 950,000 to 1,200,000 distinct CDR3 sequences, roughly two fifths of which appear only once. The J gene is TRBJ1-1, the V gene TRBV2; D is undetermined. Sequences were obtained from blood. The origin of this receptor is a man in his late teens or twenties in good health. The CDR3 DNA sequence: TGTGCCAGCAGCGGGTATGAAGCTTTCTTT. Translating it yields CASSGYEAFF.